The 8 T cell receptor beta chains listed next were all sequenced from one sample in a study of blood T cell repertoires in COVID-19. Clones were read by immunoSEQ multiplex PCR, and TCRdb kept only the in-frame ones, dropping some. This table has over 250,000 clones, more than 85% appearing once. Specimen: PBMCs or T cells enriched from blood (not recorded which). The receptors derive from a man in his forties who had recovered from COVID-19.

The CDR3 here is CSVEGTGGDYGYTF. Here the CDR3 DNA reads TGCAGCGTTGAGGGGACAGGGGGGGACTATGGCTACACCTTC. The rearrangement joins TRBV29-1 to TRBJ1-2, with TRBD1 identical over 11 bases. V lost 3 bases and J lost 3; bases outside the gene matches: 3. The CDR3 is 14 residues long. Germline CDR1 SQVTM, CDR2 ANQGSEA.

V usage is TRBV7-9 and J usage is TRBJ2-2; 10 nucleotides agree with TRBD2. This CDR3 spans 16 amino acids. Germline-derived CDR1 and CDR2 are SEHNR and FQNEAQ (reference sequence). The ends lost 4 bases at V and 4 bases at J; junction bases unmatched: 6. DNA of the CDR3: TGTGCCAGCAGCTGGGGACTAGCGCGGGGCACCGGGGAGCTGTTTTTT. Translation: CASSWGLARGTGELFF.

This clone has only a few counts. The genes are TRBV7-9 and TRBJ1-4; D unclear. This CDR3 spans 15 amino acids. Trimming shortened V by 1 base and J by 0 bases, and 6 bases separated the two germline ends. Per the germline V gene, CDR1 is SEHNR and CDR2 is FQNEAQ (reference sequence). The CDR3, as DNA: TGTGCCAGCAGCTTAGAAGCCGCAACTAATGAAAAACTGTTTTTT. It specifies CASSLEAATNEKLFF.

The CDR3 DNA reads TGCGCCAGCACCTTTGACAGGGGGACGAGCGACACTGAAGCTTTCTTT. Its translation is CASTFDRGTSDTEAFF. The chain recombines TRBV23-1 with TRBJ1-1; 9 positions match TRBD1. TRBV23-1 is recorded as an ORF, its role being uncertain. The CDR3 has 16 amino acids. V gave up 7 bases and J gave up 3 bases; unmatched junction bases: 12.

The rearrangement joins TRBV7-9 to TRBJ2-5; 7 nucleotides match TRBD2. The CDR3 contains 16 residues. V lost 5 bases, J lost 1 base, and 10 bases stayed unmatched. CDR1 is SEHNR and CDR2 is FQNEAQ in the germline V gene (reference sequence). CDR3 DNA sequence: TGTGCCAGCAGCGAGACTAGCAGAAGCTTCCAAGAGACCCAGTACTTC. It is translated as CASSETSRSFQETQYF.

V usage is TRBV6-1 and J usage is TRBJ2-2, with a weak D call TRBD1 (6 bases). CDR3 size: 14 residues. Germline CDR1 reads MNHNS; CDR2 reads SASEGT. With 6 bases removed from V and 1 base from J, the gap between germline ends came to 9 bases. The CDR3 spells CASRETGNTGELFF. The DNA of the CDR3 is TGTGCCAGCAGAGAGACAGGGAACACCGGGGAGCTGTTTTTT.

This clone occurred once. The V call is TRBV19, the J call TRBJ1-2, with D hard to call. The CDR3 has 12 amino acids. V was cut by 7 bases and J by 5 bases, with 11 bases left in between. Germline V CDR1 and CDR2: LNHDA, SQIVND (reference sequence). The CDR3 is CASTTDPYGYTF. Here the CDR3 DNA reads TGTGCCAGTACCACAGATCCGTATGGCTACACCTTC.

The rearrangement uses TRBV27 and TRBJ1-6; D is perhaps TRBD1 (6 bases). Germline lookup yields CDR1 MNHEY and CDR2 SMNVEV (reference sequence). The CDR3 loop spans 15 amino acids. V lost 6 bases, J lost 1 base, and 10 bases lay in between. CDR3 DNA sequence: TGTGCCAGCAGGGGGGCCACTTCCTATAATTCACCCCTCCACTTT. Protein product: CASRGATSYNSPLHF.